This T cell receptor beta chain emerged from a study of regulatory T cells in long-lasting Graves disease. In this sample, this clonotype turned up many times. The V end lost 2 bases, the J end lost 10 bases, and 15 bases lay between the germline ends. The CDR3 loop spans 14 amino acids. To make TCR beta libraries, researchers used iRepertoire HTBI primers and Arm-PCR of CDR3 regions. Authors' methods: Identified segments across samples numbered under 80 TRBV and about 13 TRBJ. One entry per CDR3 protein results from TCRdb running MiXCR on the multiplex PCR reads. These V and J calls rely on TCRdb rather than the paper's analysis. The table includes 350,000 to 500,000 distinct CDR3 sequences, less than 15% detected once. Time point described: newly diagnosed GD, antithyroid drugs for less than 3 months. Scientists built the TCR library using RNA that was extracted from PBMCs. These data also featured in a second study, about T cells in Graves' hyperthyroidism and ophthalmopathy. That work adds: The blood repertoire included most of the expanded thyroid clonotypes above 0.001.

Material: peripheral blood mononuclear cells (PBMCs), obtained at new diagnosis, from a patient treated with antithyroid drugs. This receptor was obtained from a woman aged 45-65 years with Graves disease. V and J are TRBV12-3 or TRBV12-4 and TRBJ2-1; D is possibly TRBD1 (5 bases). The CDR3 loop reads CASSLKGQDGEQFF. In nucleotides, the CDR3 is TGTGCCAGCAGTTTAAAGGGGCAGGACGGGGAGCAGTTCTTC.